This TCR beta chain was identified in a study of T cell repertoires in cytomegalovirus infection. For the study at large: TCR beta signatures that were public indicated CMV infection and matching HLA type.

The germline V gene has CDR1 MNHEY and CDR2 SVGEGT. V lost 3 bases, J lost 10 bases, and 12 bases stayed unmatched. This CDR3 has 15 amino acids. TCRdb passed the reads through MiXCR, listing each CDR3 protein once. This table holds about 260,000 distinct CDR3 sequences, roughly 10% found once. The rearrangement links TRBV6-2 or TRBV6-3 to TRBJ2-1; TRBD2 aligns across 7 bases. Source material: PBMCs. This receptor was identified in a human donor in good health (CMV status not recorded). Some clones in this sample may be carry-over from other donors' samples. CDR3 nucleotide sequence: TGTGCCAGCAGTTATCCACCCCCCATACTAGCGGAGCAGTTCTTC. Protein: CASSYPPPILAEQFF.